This T cell receptor (beta chain) is from a study of Ad26.COV2.S vaccination and SARS-CoV-2 variants. The treatment here: some 20 received Ad26.COV2.S at low or high dose, single or two shots; 5 received placebo; per-sample allocation not given. Sampling took place 63 days after the first vaccine or placebo injection. In Boston, an adult donor aged 18-55 years took part. Of note for this clone: As yet, its antigen is unknown.

Whole-study results and caveats: Vaccine and placebo recipients had comparable breadth of non-spike TCRs.

Germline V gene data show CDR1 as SNHLY and CDR2 as FYNNEI. The CDR3 covers 14 residues. V gave up 3 bases and J gave up 4 bases; unmatched junction bases: 2. Measured with immunoSEQ multiplex PCR; TCRdb has only the in-frame clones, and not every one. The data show about 440,000 clones, about nine tenths seen once. The chain recombines TRBV2 with TRBJ2-4; 8 bases line up with TRBD1. The material sequenced was peripheral blood, taken in a trial of Ad26.COV2.S vaccine versus placebo. This receptor was identified in a person aged 18-65 years who received the Ad26.COV2.S COVID-19 vaccine or a placebo. This chain's CDR3 is CASSDWTGKNIQYF. The CDR3 DNA is TGTGCCAGCAGTGATTGGACAGGGAAAAACATTCAGTACTTC.